This TCR beta chain was profiled in a study of CD8 T cells in ankylosing spondylitis. Overall study findings and caveats: The clones that were linked to disease were reported to be significantly enriched in matched synovial fluid samples from ankylosing spondylitis patients. The study identified a TCR beta motif of several highly homologous variants that appeared characteristic of ankylosing spondylitis blood.

A remark on this clonotype: Its specificity is not known.

Generation of TCR beta libraries employed quantitative 5'-RACE incorporating molecular barcodes. Each CDR3 protein gets one entry after TCRdb re-called the 5' RACE reads with MiXCR. Here the sample spans about 400,000 distinct CDR3 sequences, 20% to 25% being singletons. Germline assignment: CDR1 DFQATT and CDR2 SNEGSKA (reference sequence). V was trimmed by 1 base and J by 5 bases, leaving 6 bases between them. The CDR3 extends over 13 amino acids. The sample was blood, either unsorted or a sorted T cell fraction (not recorded which). The sequence was obtained from a male donor with ankylosing spondylitis. The V call is TRBV20-1, the J call TRBJ1-6; no clear D gene. The DNA for the CDR3 is TGCAGTGCTAGAGGCTTAGATAATTCACCCCTCCACTTT. Amino acids: CSARGLDNSPLHF.